A selection of T cell receptor beta chains follows, all from one sample in a study of cytomegalovirus exposure and HLA in healthy donors. Here immunoSEQ multiplex PCR was the method, and the copy in TCRdb shows in-frame clones only, minus some. Seen here are 100,000 or so clones, around 80% observed once, and the top ten hold less than 1.5%. The sample was PBMCs. These receptors were obtained from a man aged 40-49 years in good health and CMV-seronegative. The CDR3 runs from the conserved cysteine through the conserved F or W. A D gene is named only where the DNA matches it firmly. Clone size is not always given. Where it is, it says once, few, many or a class for expanded clones.

d_gene	v_gene	j_gene	abundance	CDR3aa	CDR3nt
.	TRBV6-5	TRBJ1-3	.	CASRTDRINTIYF	TGTGCCAGCAGAACTGACAGGATAAACACCATATATTTT
.	TRBV30	TRBJ1-5	.	CAWSYGINQPQHF	TGTGCCTGGAGTTACGGGATAAATCAGCCCCAGCATTTT
.	TRBV6-4	TRBJ1-1	.	CASSELLNTEAFF	TGTGCCAGCAGTGAACTCTTGAACACTGAAGCTTTCTTT
TRBD1	TRBV6-1	TRBJ2-7	.	CASSARTGNHEQYF	TGTGCCAGCAGTGCCCGGACAGGGAACCACGAGCAGTACTTC
TRBD1	TRBV5-1	TRBJ2-7	.	CASSRDSLGEQYF	TGCGCCAGCAGCCGGGACAGCCTCGGCGAGCAGTACTTC
.	TRBV6-1	TRBJ1-1	few	CASSPRTVMNTEAFF	TGTGCCAGCAGTCCAAGGACAGTCATGAACACTGAAGCTTTCTTT
TRBD1	TRBV5-1	TRBJ1-4	once	CATRTGVNEKLFF	TGCGCCACCCGGACAGGAGTAAATGAAAAACTGTTTTTT
TRBD1	TRBV6-6	TRBJ1-2	.	CASSSRQGIGGYTF	TGTGCCAGCAGTTCCCGACAGGGGATAGGTGGCTACACCTTC
TRBD2	TRBV19	TRBJ2-2	.	CASTRLAGDTGELFF	TGTGCCAGTACAAGACTAGCGGGGGACACCGGGGAGCTGTTTTTT
TRBD1	TRBV5-1	TRBJ1-2	.	CASSLDRGGYTF	TGCGCCAGCAGCTTGGACAGGGGTGGCTACACCTTC
TRBD1	TRBV2	TRBJ1-4	.	CAGHGTGRKLFF	TGTGCCGGGCACGGGACAGGGAGGAAACTGTTTTTT
.	TRBV6-5	TRBJ1-2	once	CAAGDVGYGYTF	TGTGCCGCAGGGGACGTTGGGTATGGCTACACCTTC
TRBD2	TRBV7-2	TRBJ2-7	.	CASSLGAGGMYEQYF	TGTGCCAGCAGCTTAGGAGCGGGGGGGATGTACGAGCAGTACTTC
.	TRBV7-8	TRBJ1-5	.	CANSLQAGIRQPQHF	TGTGCCAACAGCTTACAGGCAGGGATAAGGCAGCCCCAGCATTTT
.	TRBV5-1	TRBJ2-2	.	CASSSVGGKNTGELFF	TGCGCCAGCAGCTCCGTTGGGGGGAAGAACACCGGGGAGCTGTTTTTT
.	TRBV27	TRBJ1-2	once	CASSLWGGIGTHGYTF	TGTGCCAGCAGTTTATGGGGAGGGATTGGGACCCATGGCTACACCTTC
.	TRBV18	TRBJ1-6	.	CASSPSQGNNSPLHF	TGTGCCAGCTCACCATCCCAGGGAAATAATTCACCCCTCCACTTT
.	TRBV7-2	TRBJ2-3	.	CASSLRGFADTQYF	TGTGCCAGCAGCTTAAGGGGGTTTGCAGATACGCAGTATTTT
TRBD1	TRBV6-1	TRBJ1-1	.	CASRGTGWNTEAFF	TGTGCCAGCAGGGGGACAGGGTGGAACACTGAAGCTTTCTTT
.	TRBV4-3	TRBJ2-5	.	CASSHNTKETQYF	TGCGCCAGCAGCCATAACACGAAAGAGACCCAGTACTTC
.	TRBV5-1	TRBJ1-1	.	CASKAGENTEAFF	TGCGCCAGCAAGGCAGGGGAGAACACTGAAGCTTTCTTT
.	TRBV7-2	TRBJ2-2	few	CASSLSWGGLTGELFF	TGTGCCAGCAGCCTGAGCTGGGGGGGCCTTACCGGGGAGCTGTTTTTT
TRBD1	TRBV6-1	TRBJ1-2	.	CASTLRDRGDYGYTF	TGTGCCAGCACTCTCCGGGACAGGGGAGACTATGGCTACACCTTC
TRBD2	TRBV11-2	TRBJ2-1	.	CASSLYLGLAINNEQFF	TGTGCCAGCAGCTTATACTTAGGACTAGCGATTAACAATGAGCAGTTCTTC
TRBD2	TRBV18	TRBJ2-2	.	CASSPLRRRGGNSGELFF	TGTGCCAGCTCACCCCTCAGAAGGCGGGGGGGCAACTCCGGGGAGCTGTTTTTT
.	TRBV6-6	TRBJ1-4	.	CASSSRNEKLFF	TGTGCCAGCAGTTCCAGAAATGAAAAACTGTTTTTT
TRBD1	TRBV29-1	TRBJ1-2	.	CSVYGTGIPFNYGYTF	TGCAGCGTTTACGGGACAGGGATACCTTTTAACTATGGCTACACCTTC
.	TRBV25-1	TRBJ1-3	.	CASRSDSGNTIYF	TGTGCCAGCAGGAGCGACTCTGGAAACACCATATATTTT
TRBD1	TRBV6-1	TRBJ1-2	.	CASSARDRTTLSYTF	TGTGCCAGCAGTGCCAGGGACAGAACCACCCTAAGCTACACCTTC
.	TRBV6-1	TRBJ2-5	.	CASRLTGLQETQYF	TGTGCCAGCAGGCTAACAGGGCTCCAAGAGACCCAGTACTTC
.	TRBV5-1	TRBJ2-1	.	CASSPSGLSYNEQFF	TGCGCCAGCAGCCCTTCGGGACTTTCCTACAATGAGCAGTTCTTC
.	TRBV18	TRBJ2-7	few	CASSPQPSTDEQYF	TGTGCCAGCTCACCACAGCCCTCCACGGACGAGCAGTACTTC
.	TRBV13	TRBJ1-1	.	CASSFGTYSEGRTEAFF	TGTGCCAGCAGCTTTGGGACCTACAGTGAGGGGAGGACTGAAGCTTTCTTT
.	TRBV30	TRBJ2-7	.	CAWTSGTSYEQYF	TGTGCCTGGACATCAGGCACATCCTACGAGCAGTACTTC
TRBD1	TRBV5-4	TRBJ1-1	once	CASSLDRVRGASEAFF	TGTGCCAGCAGCTTAGACAGGGTACGGGGAGCATCAGAAGCTTTCTTT
TRBD1	TRBV11-1	TRBJ1-1	.	CASRSGTGTTEAFF	TGTGCCAGCAGGTCGGGGACAGGGACCACTGAAGCTTTCTTT
TRBD1	TRBV11-3	TRBJ2-7	.	CASSSRDRHEQYF	TGTGCCAGCAGCTCCAGGGACAGACACGAGCAGTACTTC
.	TRBV7-8	TRBJ1-2	.	CASSLGTANYGYTF	TGTGCCAGCAGCTTAGGGACAGCCAACTATGGCTACACCTTC
TRBD1	TRBV4-3	TRBJ1-4	.	CASSQATGGPATNEKLFF	TGCGCCAGCAGCCAAGCCACAGGGGGCCCTGCGACTAATGAAAAACTGTTTTTT
.	TRBV5-4	TRBJ1-2	.	CASSLRQVFYGYTF	TGTGCCAGCAGCTTGAGGCAGGTGTTCTATGGCTACACCTTC
TRBD1	TRBV9	TRBJ2-7	.	CASSVETGMVYEQYF	TGTGCCAGCAGCGTCGAGACAGGGATGGTCTACGAGCAGTACTTC
.	TRBV13	TRBJ1-3	.	CASARGTGRINSGNTIYF	TGTGCCAGCGCGCGGGGAACGGGACGGATAAACTCTGGAAACACCATATATTTT
.	TRBV4-3	TRBJ2-7	.	CASSQQQGDSYEQYF	TGCGCCAGCAGCCAACAACAGGGAGACTCCTACGAGCAGTACTTC
.	TRBV19	TRBJ1-5	once	CASSIDLLGQGNQPQHF	TGTGCCAGTAGTATAGATCTCCTCGGTCAGGGCAATCAGCCCCAGCATTTT
.	TRBV5-4	TRBJ1-3	.	CASSLDAEDTIYF	TGTGCCAGCAGCTTGGATGCGGAGGACACCATATATTTT
.	TRBV11-2	TRBJ1-2	.	CASSLVGGLGYYTF	TGTGCCAGCAGCTTAGTAGGAGGGCTGGGCTACTACACCTTC
TRBD1	TRBV28	TRBJ1-5	.	CASSLPGGYSNQPQHF	TGTGCCAGCAGTTTACCAGGGGGATATAGCAATCAGCCCCAGCATTTT
.	TRBV25-1	TRBJ2-4	.	CASRSDRAGTKNIQYF	TGTGCCAGCAGGTCCGACCGGGCAGGGACTAAAAACATTCAGTACTTC
TRBD1	TRBV6-6	TRBJ2-7	.	CASRTGEVYEQYF	TGTGCCAGCCGGACAGGGGAGGTCTACGAGCAGTACTTC
TRBD2	TRBV5-1	TRBJ2-1	.	CASSLAGGAYNEQFF	TGCGCCAGCAGCTTGGCGGGGGGAGCCTACAATGAGCAGTTCTTC
.	TRBV5-8	TRBJ2-2	.	CASSPPAGSGTGELFF	TGTGCCAGCAGCCCCCCGGCAGGGTCGGGCACCGGGGAGCTGTTTTTT
.	TRBV7-9	TRBJ2-7	.	CASNSGLYEQYF	TGTGCCAGCAATAGCGGACTCTACGAGCAGTACTTC
.	TRBV15	TRBJ1-5	.	CATSRDLGVGQPQHF	TGTGCCACCAGCAGAGATTTAGGGGTGGGTCAGCCCCAGCATTTT
TRBD1	TRBV29-1	TRBJ2-4	.	CSVAGGDGKNIQYF	TGCAGCGTAGCAGGGGGCGATGGCAAAAACATTCAGTACTTC
.	TRBV30	TRBJ1-2	.	CAWESTRGFAYGYTF	TGTGCCTGGGAAAGTACAAGGGGCTTTGCCTATGGCTACACCTTC
.	TRBV5-5	TRBJ1-2	.	CASSLTETNYGYTF	TGTGCCAGCAGCTTGACAGAAACTAACTATGGCTACACCTTC
.	TRBV11-3	TRBJ2-1	.	CASSLAAGVGKNEQFF	TGTGCCAGCAGCTTAGCTGCCGGGGTTGGGAAAAATGAGCAGTTCTTC
TRBD2	TRBV5-1	TRBJ2-2	.	CASSVTSGSTGELFF	TGCGCCAGCAGCGTGACTAGCGGTAGCACCGGGGAGCTGTTTTTT
TRBD1	TRBV2	TRBJ1-4	.	CASILPGQANEKLFF	TGTGCCAGCATCCTTCCGGGACAGGCAAATGAAAAACTGTTTTTT